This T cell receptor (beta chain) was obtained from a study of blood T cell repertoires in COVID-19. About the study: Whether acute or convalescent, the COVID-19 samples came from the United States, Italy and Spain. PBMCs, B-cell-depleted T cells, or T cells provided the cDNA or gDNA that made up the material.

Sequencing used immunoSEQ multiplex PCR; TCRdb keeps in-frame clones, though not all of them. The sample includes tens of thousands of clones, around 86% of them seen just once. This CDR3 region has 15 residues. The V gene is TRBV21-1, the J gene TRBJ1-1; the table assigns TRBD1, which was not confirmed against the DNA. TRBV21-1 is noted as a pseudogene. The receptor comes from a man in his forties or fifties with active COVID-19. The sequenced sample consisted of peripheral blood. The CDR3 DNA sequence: TGTGCCAGCAGCAAAATCGGACACACGAACACTGAAGCTTTCTTT. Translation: CASSKIGHTNTEAFF.